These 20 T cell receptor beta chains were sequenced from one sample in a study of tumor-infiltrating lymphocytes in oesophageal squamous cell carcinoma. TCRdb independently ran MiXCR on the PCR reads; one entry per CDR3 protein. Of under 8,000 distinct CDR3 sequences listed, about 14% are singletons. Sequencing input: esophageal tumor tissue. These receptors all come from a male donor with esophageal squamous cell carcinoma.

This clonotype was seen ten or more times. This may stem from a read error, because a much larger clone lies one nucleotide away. CDR3 loop: CASSLYSGSGGYNEQYF. Here the CDR3 DNA reads TGTGCCAGCAGCTTGTATAGTGGAAGCGGGGGGTACAATGAGCAGTACTTC. V and J are TRBV7-6 and TRBJ2-5; 9 bases match TRBD2. Losses at the gene ends were 3 bases for V and 11 bases for J; bases not matched to a gene: 19. This CDR3 has 17 amino acids. Germline V lookup: CDR1 SGHVS, CDR2 FNYEAQ.

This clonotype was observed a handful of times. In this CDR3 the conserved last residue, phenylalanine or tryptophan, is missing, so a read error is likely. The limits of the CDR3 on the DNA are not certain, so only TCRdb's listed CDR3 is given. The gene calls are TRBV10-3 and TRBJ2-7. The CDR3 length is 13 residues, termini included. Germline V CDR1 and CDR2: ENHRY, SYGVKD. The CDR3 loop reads CAIRSIYGYTFGS.

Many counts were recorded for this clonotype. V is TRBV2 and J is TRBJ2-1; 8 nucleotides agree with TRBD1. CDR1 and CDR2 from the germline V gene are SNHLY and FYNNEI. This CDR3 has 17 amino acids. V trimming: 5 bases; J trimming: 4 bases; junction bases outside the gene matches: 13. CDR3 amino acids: CASSKSMTGQGYNEQFF. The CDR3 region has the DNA TGTGCCAGCAGTAAATCTATGACAGGACAGGGTTACAATGAGCAGTTCTTC.

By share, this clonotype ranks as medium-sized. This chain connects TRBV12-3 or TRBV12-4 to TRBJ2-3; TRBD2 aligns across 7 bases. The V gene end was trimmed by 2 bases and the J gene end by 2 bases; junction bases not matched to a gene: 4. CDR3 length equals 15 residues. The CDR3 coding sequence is TGTGCCAGCAGTTTATTAGCGGGTCTCACAGATACGCAGTATTTT. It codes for CASSLLAGLTDTQYF.

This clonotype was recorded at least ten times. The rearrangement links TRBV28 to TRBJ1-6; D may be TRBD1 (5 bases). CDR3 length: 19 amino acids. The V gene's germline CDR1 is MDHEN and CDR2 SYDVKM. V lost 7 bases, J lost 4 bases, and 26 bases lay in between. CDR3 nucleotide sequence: TGTGCCAGCAAGACCGGGGCACAAAAGGGCCTAGGATATAATTCACCCCTCCACTTT. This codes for CASKTGAQKGLGYNSPLHF.

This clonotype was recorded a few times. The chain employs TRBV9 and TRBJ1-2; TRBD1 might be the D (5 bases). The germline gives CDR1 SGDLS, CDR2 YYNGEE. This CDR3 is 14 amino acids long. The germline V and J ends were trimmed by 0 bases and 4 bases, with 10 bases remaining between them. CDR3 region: CASSVGGGFYGYTF. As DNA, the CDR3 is TGTGCCAGCAGCGTAGGGGGGGGATTCTATGGCTACACCTTC.

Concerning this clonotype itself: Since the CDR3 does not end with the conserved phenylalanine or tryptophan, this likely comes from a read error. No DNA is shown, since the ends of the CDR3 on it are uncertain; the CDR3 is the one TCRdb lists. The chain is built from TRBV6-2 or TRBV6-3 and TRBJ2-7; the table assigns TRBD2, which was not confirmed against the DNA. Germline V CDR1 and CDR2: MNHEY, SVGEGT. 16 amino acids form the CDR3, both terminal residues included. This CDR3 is CASSHLAAGRGYTFGS.

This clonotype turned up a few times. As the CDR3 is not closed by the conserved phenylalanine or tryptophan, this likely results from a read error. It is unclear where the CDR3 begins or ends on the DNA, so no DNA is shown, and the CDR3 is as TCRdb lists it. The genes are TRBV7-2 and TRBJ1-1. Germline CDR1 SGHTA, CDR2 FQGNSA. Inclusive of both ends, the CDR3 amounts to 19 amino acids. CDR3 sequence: CASSLAQGSRTTMSSSSGQ.

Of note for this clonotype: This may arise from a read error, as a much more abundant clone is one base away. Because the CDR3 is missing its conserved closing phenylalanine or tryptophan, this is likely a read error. The CDR3 DNA is TGTGCCAGTAGTATCCGGGGGAGGGAAGCTTTCTCT. Translation gives CASSIRGREAFS. The chain combines TRBV19 with TRBJ1-1, with D tentatively TRBD1 (5 bases). Deletions cut 3 bases from V and 8 bases from J, with 10 bases between. The CDR3 covers 12 residues. Germline V CDR1 and CDR2: LNHDA, SQIVND (reference sequence).

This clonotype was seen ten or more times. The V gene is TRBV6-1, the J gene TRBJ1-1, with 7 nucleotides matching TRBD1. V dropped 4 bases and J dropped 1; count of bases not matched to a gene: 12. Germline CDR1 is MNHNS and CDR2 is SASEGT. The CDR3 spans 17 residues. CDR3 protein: CASSARGSRVGNTEAFF. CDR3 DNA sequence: TGTGCCAGCAGTGCCAGGGGGTCCCGGGTTGGGAACACTGAAGCTTTCTTT.

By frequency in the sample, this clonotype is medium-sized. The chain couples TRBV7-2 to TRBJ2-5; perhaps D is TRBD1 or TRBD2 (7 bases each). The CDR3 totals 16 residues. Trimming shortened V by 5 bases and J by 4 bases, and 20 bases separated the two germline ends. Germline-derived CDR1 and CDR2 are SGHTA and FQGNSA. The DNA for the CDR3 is TGTGCCAGCAGCCTCAGACAGGGATCGGGGGGAGAGACCCAGTACTTC. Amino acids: CASSLRQGSGGETQYF.

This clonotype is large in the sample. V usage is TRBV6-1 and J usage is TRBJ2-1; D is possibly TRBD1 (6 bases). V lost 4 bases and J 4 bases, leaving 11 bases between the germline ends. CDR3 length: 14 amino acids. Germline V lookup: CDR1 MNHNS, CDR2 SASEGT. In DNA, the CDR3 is TGTGCCAGCAGTGGACAGGAGGAGTACAATGAGCAGTTCTTC. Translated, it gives CASSGQEEYNEQFF.

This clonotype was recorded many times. CDR3 amino acids: CASGKNQETQYF. The CDR3 nucleotides read TGTGCCAGCGGCAAAAACCAAGAGACCCAGTACTTC. The genes are TRBV27 and TRBJ2-5; D gene unclear. Between the trimmed V and J ends, which lost 8 bases and 0 bases, there was a span of 7 bases. This CDR3 region has 12 residues. Germline V gene sequence: CDR1 MNHEY, CDR2 SMNVEV (reference sequence).

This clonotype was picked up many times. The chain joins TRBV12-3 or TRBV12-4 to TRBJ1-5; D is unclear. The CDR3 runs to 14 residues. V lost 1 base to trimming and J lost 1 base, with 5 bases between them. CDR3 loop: CASSLGTSNQPQHF. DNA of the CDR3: TGTGCCAGCAGTTTAGGAACGAGCAATCAGCCCCAGCATTTT.

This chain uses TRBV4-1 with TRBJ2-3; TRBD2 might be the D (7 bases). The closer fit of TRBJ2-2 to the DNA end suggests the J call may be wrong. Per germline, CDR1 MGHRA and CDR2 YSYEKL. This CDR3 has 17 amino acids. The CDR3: CASSQLRGASHTGELFF. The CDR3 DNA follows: TGCGCCAGCAGCCAACTCCGGGGGGCTAGTCACACCGGGGAGCTGTTTTTT.

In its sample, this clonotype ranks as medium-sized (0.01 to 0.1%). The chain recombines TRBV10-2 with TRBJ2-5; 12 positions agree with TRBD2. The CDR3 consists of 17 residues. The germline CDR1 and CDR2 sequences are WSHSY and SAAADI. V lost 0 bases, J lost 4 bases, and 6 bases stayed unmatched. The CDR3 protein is CASSESASGGARETQYF. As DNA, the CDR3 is TGCGCCAGCAGTGAGTCTGCTAGCGGGGGGGCGAGAGAGACCCAGTACTTC.

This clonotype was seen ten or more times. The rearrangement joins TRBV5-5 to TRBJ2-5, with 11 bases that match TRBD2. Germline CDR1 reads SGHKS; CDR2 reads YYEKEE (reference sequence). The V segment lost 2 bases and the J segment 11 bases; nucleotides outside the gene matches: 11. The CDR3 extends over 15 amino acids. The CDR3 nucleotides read TGTGCCAGCAGCTTTGTACTAGCGGGGGCTTGGGGGCAGTACTTC. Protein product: CASSFVLAGAWGQYF.

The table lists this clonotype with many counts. Written as DNA, the CDR3 is TGTGCCAGTAGTATCATAGGTTCTGGGGCCAACGTCCTGACTTTC. It encodes CASSIIGSGANVLTF. The chain uses TRBV19 and TRBJ2-6; D unresolved. V lost 3 bases to trimming and J lost 1 base, with 7 bases between them. The CDR3 sequence is 15 residues long. CDR1 and CDR2 from the germline V gene are LNHDA and SQIVND (reference sequence). Together with reference TRBV19 and TRBJ2-6, the CDR3 gives the full variable domain: DGGITQSPKYLFRKEGQNVTLSCEQNLNHDAMYWYRQDPGQGLRLIYYSQIVNDFQKGDIAEGYSVSREKKESFPLTVTSAQKNPTAFYLCASSIIGSGANVLTFGAGSRLTVL.

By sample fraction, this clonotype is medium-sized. CDR3 sequence (DNA): TGTGCCAGCAGCTTAGTAGGACACAACTATGGCTACACCTTC. Translated: CASSLVGHNYGYTF. The chain is built from TRBV11-2 and TRBJ1-2, with D perhaps TRBD1 (5 bases). Germline assignment: CDR1 SGHAT and CDR2 FQNNGV. The CDR3 spans 14 residues. V gave up 1 base and J gave up 2 bases, with 8 bases separating them. Together with reference TRBV11-2 and TRBJ1-2, the CDR3 gives the full variable domain: EAGVAQSPRYKIIEKRQSVAFWCNPISGHATLYWYQQILGQGPKLLIQFQNNGVVDDSQLPKDRFSAERLKGVDSTLKIQPAKLEDSAVYLCASSLVGHNYGYTFGSGTRLTVV.

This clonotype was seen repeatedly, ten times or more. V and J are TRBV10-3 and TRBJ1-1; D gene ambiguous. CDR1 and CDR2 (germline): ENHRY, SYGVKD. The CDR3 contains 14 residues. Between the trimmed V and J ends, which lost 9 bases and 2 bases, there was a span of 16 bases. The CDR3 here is CAITQGLTNTEAFF. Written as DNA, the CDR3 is TGTGCCATTACTCAAGGGTTGACTAACACTGAAGCTTTCTTT.